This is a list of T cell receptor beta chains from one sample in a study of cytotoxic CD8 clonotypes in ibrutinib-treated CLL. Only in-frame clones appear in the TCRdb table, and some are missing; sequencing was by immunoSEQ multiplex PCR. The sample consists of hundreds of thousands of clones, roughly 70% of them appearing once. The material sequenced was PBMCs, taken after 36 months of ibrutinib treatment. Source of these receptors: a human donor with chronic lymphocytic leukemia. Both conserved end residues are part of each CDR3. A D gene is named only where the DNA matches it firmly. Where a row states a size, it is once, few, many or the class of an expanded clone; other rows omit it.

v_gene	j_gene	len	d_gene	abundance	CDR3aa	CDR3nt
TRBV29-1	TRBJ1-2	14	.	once	CSVPRTELNYGYTF	TGCAGCGTCCCCAGGACAGAATTAAACTATGGCTACACCTTC
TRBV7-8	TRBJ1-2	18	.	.	CASSLARYPQASNYGYTF	TGTGCCAGCAGCTTAGCGCGTTACCCACAGGCCTCCAACTATGGCTACACCTTC
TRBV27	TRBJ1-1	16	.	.	CASRGRSINMNTEAFF	TGTGCCTCCAGGGGCAGGTCCATAAATATGAACACTGAAGCTTTCTTT
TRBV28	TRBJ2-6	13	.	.	CASRRAGANVLTF	TGTGCCAGCAGGAGAGCTGGGGCCAACGTCCTGACTTTC
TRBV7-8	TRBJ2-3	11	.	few	CASSFVDTQYF	TGTGCCAGCAGCTTCGTTGATACGCAGTATTTT
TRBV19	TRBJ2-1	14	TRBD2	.	CASSISGGANEQFF	TGTGCCAGTAGTATTAGCGGGGGGGCGAATGAGCAGTTCTTC
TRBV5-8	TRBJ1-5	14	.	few	CASSWGPNNQPQHF	TGTGCCAGCAGCTGGGGACCGAACAATCAGCCCCAGCATTTT
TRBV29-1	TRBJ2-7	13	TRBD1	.	CSVWTGDTYEQYF	TGCAGCGTTTGGACAGGGGACACCTACGAGCAGTACTTC
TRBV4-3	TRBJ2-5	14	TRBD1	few	CASSPGTVGETQYF	TGCGCCAGCAGCCCAGGGACAGTAGGAGAGACCCAGTACTTC
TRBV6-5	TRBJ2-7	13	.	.	CASSYPPSGIQYF	TGTGCCAGCAGTTACCCACCCTCAGGGATTCAGTACTTC
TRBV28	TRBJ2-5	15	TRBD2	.	CASSTSGGFQETQYF	TGTGCCAGCAGTACTAGCGGGGGGTTCCAAGAGACCCAGTACTTC
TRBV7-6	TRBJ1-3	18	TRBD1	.	CASSPEPGQVHSGNTIYF	TGTGCCAGCAGCCCCGAACCGGGACAGGTACACTCTGGAAACACCATATATTTT
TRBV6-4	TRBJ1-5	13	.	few	CASSDSSGQPQHF	TGTGCCAGCAGTGACTCAAGTGGTCAGCCCCAGCATTTT
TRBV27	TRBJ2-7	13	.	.	CASSGTLGYEQYF	TGTGCCAGCAGCGGGACCCTGGGGTACGAGCAGTACTTC
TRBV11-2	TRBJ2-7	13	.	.	CASSLAGEIKQYF	TGTGCCAGCAGCTTAGCGGGAGAGATCAAGCAGTACTTC